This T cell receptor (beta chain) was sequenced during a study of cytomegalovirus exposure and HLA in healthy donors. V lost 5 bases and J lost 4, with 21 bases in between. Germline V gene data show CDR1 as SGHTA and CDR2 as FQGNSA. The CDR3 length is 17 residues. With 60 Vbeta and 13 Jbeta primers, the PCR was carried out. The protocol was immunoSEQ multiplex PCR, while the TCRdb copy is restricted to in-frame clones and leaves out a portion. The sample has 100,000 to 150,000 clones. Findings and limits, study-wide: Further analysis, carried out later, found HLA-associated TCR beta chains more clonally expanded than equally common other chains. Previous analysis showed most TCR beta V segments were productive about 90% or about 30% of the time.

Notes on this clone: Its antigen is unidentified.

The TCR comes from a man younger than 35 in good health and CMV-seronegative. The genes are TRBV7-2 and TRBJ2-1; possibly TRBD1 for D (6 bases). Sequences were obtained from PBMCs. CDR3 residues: CASSSLIGGYVYNEQFF. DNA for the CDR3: TGTGCCAGCAGCAGTCTAATAGGGGGATACGTTTACAATGAGCAGTTCTTC.